One and the same sample provided the 17 T cell receptor beta chains below, sequenced in a study of blood T cells in healthy people across ages. A J-beta primer mix and a sample-barcoded 5' primer were used in a second PCR of about 7 to 12 cycles. TCRdb ran MiXCR on the 5' RACE reads and lists one entry per CDR3 protein. The table shows around 1,500,000 distinct CDR3 sequences, with approximately 30% occurring only once. Sequences were obtained from blood. Source of these receptors: a woman aged 30 to 39 in good health.

The chain is built from TRBV14 and TRBJ1-4, with unresolved D. Trimming left V 5 bases short and J 8 bases short, with 6 bases between. There are 11 residues in the CDR3. From germline, CDR1 is SGHDN and CDR2 FVKESK. The CDR3 nucleotides are TGTGCCAGCAGCGCAGCCGAAAAACTGTTTTTT. It encodes CASSAAEKLFF.

The chain carries TRBV4-2 and TRBJ2-3; D uncertain. V was pared by 4 bases and J by 4 bases, with 12 bases between. The CDR3 is made up of 14 amino acids. Germline V gives CDR1 LGHNA, CDR2 YNFKEQ. DNA for the CDR3: TGTGCCAGCAGCCGTAACGGGTTTTCAGATACGCAGTATTTT. Amino acid sequence: CASSRNGFSDTQYF.

The genes are TRBV27 and TRBJ2-3, with TRBD2 as a possible D gene (5 bases). Germline CDR1 MNHEY, CDR2 SMNVEV (reference sequence). V was pared by 2 bases and J by 6 bases, with 15 bases between. This CDR3 has 15 residues. CDR3 in amino acids: CASSLTRDSWDTQYF. Here the CDR3 DNA reads TGTGCCAGCAGTTTAACCCGGGATAGTTGGGATACGCAGTATTTT.

This clonotype was seen a few times. This chain links TRBV29-1 with TRBJ2-1, with TRBD2 as a possible D gene (6 bases). The CDR3 length is 16 residues. CDR1 is SQVTM and CDR2 is ANQGSEA in the germline V gene. V was pared by 4 bases and J by 5 bases, with 21 bases between. The CDR3: CSVARGAGRGNNEQFF. CDR3 bases: TGCAGCGTTGCCCGAGGGGCGGGACGAGGTAACAATGAGCAGTTCTTC.

The V call is TRBV5-6, the J call TRBJ2-1; 9 nucleotides align to TRBD1. CDR1 and CDR2 from the germline V gene are SGHDT and YYEEEE. There are 16 residues in the CDR3. Germline trimming cut 0 bases from V and 0 bases from J; bases unmatched to any gene: 1. This CDR3 reads CASSLGGQGSYNEQFF. CDR3 coding DNA: TGTGCCAGCAGCTTGGGGGGACAGGGCTCCTACAATGAGCAGTTCTTC.

J is TRBJ2-3 and V is TRBV19; the D is unclear. The CDR3 has 17 amino acids. Trimming left V 5 bases short and J 1 base short, with 19 bases between. The germline CDR1 and CDR2 sequences are LNHDA and SQIVND (reference sequence). The CDR3 region is CASSLRSSGTGTDTQYF. The CDR3 DNA follows: TGTGCCAGTAGTCTGCGCTCTAGTGGTACCGGCACAGATACGCAGTATTTT.

Comments on this clonotype: A read error may explain this, as a much larger clone is one base away. The V call is TRBV27, the J call TRBJ2-1, with no clear D. Deletions cut 0 bases from V and 6 bases from J, with 12 bases between. From germline, CDR1 is MNHEY and CDR2 SMNVEV (reference sequence). This CDR3 is 15 amino acids long. The CDR3 here is CASSLSGVKRNEQFF. The DNA for the CDR3 is TGTGCCAGCAGTTTATCTGGGGTAAAACGCAATGAGCAGTTCTTC.

In regard to this clonotype: A read error may explain this, as a much larger clone is one base away. The chain uses TRBV7-9 and TRBJ2-2; 8 bases fit TRBD2. V was clipped by 1 base and J by 4 bases; unmatched bases: 8. The CDR3 runs 17 residues. Germline CDR1 is SEHNR and CDR2 is FQNEAQ (reference sequence). CDR3 coding DNA: TGTGCCAGCAGCTTAGTCTTTAGCGGGAACTCCACCGGGGAGCTGTTTTTT. This sequence encodes CASSLVFSGNSTGELFF.

This sequence joins TRBV5-1 and TRBJ2-1; TRBD1 aligns across 7 bases. The germline gives CDR1 SGHRS, CDR2 YFSETQ. V lost 0 bases to trimming and J lost 8 bases; unmatched junction nucleotides: 8. This CDR3 has 15 residues. As DNA, the CDR3 is TGCGCCAGCAGCTTGGGAGGGGGCGCTATGTATGAGCAGTTCTTC. Amino acid sequence: CASSLGGGAMYEQFF.

The rearrangement uses TRBV5-1 and TRBJ1-2; 12 bases are shared with TRBD1. Unmatched junction bases numbered 5, after V lost 2 bases and J lost 6 bases. The germline CDR1 and CDR2 sequences are SGHRS and YFSETQ. The CDR3 totals 15 residues. The CDR3 coding sequence is TGCGCCAGCAGCTTCGGCGGGACAGGGGGCGATGGCTACACCTTC. Translated: CASSFGGTGGDGYTF.

This clonotype was detected only a few times. The chain joins TRBV3-1 to TRBJ2-5; 13 nucleotides align to TRBD2. V shed 0 bases, J shed 6 bases, and the junction held 4 bases outside the gene matches. The CDR3 consists of 16 residues. Per germline, CDR1 LGHDT and CDR2 YNNKEL (reference sequence). The CDR3 loop reads CASSQERGLAGKTQYF. In DNA form, the CDR3 reads TGTGCCAGCAGCCAAGAAAGGGGACTAGCGGGGAAGACCCAGTACTTC.

The V and J genes are TRBV4-2 and TRBJ1-5; TRBD1 aligns across 9 bases. V lost 0 bases and J lost 9; bases outside the gene matches: 12. This CDR3 has 17 amino acids. CDR1 and CDR2 (germline): LGHNA, YNFKEQ. The CDR3 DNA sequence: TGTGCCAGCAGCCAAGATGCCCGGACAGGGGTTCGAGGGCCCCAGCATTTT. This gives the protein CASSQDARTGVRGPQHF.

V gene TRBV29-1 combines with J gene TRBJ2-1; unclear D gene. V shed 3 bases and J shed 1 base, with 10 bases lying between them. The CDR3 has 14 residues. Germline CDR1 is SQVTM and CDR2 is ANQGSEA. The CDR3 is CSVDSGHSYNEQFF. CDR3 nucleotide sequence: TGCAGCGTTGACTCCGGGCATTCCTACAATGAGCAGTTCTTC.

To note about this clonotype: This sequence may be a read error, since a much larger clone differs from it by one base. The chain couples TRBV3-1 to TRBJ2-7; tentative D call: TRBD2 (6 bases). The CDR3 is 14 amino acids. V was clipped by 4 bases and J by 9 bases, with 19 bases between them. Germline V lookup: CDR1 LGHDT, CDR2 YNNKEL (reference sequence). CDR3 residues: CASSRVGTGFGQYF. The CDR3 nucleotides read TGTGCCAGCAGCCGTGTCGGGACTGGATTTGGGCAGTACTTC.

The genes are TRBV6-5 and TRBJ2-7; 8 positions match TRBD1. V was clipped by 6 bases and J by 0 bases; unmatched bases: 7. Germline V CDR1 and CDR2: MNHEY, SVGAGI. This CDR3 has 15 residues. CDR3 sequence (DNA): TGTGCCAGCAGGGTTCAGGGGGCTACCTCCTACGAGCAGTACTTC. Translating gives CASRVQGATSYEQYF.

Points on this clonotype: This may be a read error: a much more frequent sequence differs by one nucleotide. V and J are TRBV12-3 or TRBV12-4 and TRBJ2-1; D may be TRBD2 (6 bases). CDR3 length: 15 residues. This CDR3 reads CANSLRGDSYNEQFF. The CDR3, as DNA: TGTGCCAACAGTTTACGCGGGGATTCCTACAATGAGCAGTTCTTC.

The chain uses TRBV28 and TRBJ2-7, with 10 bases lining up with TRBD1. Unmatched junction bases numbered 11, after V lost 5 bases and J lost 4 bases. Germline lookup yields CDR1 MDHEN and CDR2 SYDVKM. The CDR3 is 16 residues long. In DNA, the CDR3 is TGTGCCAGCAGTCACCGGGACAGGGGTTTTAAGTACGAGCAGTACTTC. Encoded protein: CASSHRDRGFKYEQYF.